This T cell receptor (beta chain) appears in the sequencing data of a study of blood T cell repertoires in COVID-19 (dated by TCRdb to 2020 to 2021). Describing the broader study: Collaborator samples came from the United States, Italy and Spain and covered acute and convalescent phases of COVID-19. Where available, HLA class I and class II types were taken from metadata supplied by the sample provider and were not determined by assay-based typing. A de-identified subject ID, COVID-19 status, age in years and sex were almost always included in the sample metadata. The material from the prospective study consisted of cDNA or gDNA derived from T cells, B-cell-depleted T cells, or PBMCs. The dataset comprised deeply sampled blood TCRbeta repertoires from subjects exposed to, actively infected with, or recovered from COVID-19. Samples were obtained from the ongoing ImmuneRACE study (first 160 participants) and from some 1,200 subjects provided by 6 global collaborators. The repertoires were released in a freely available public database intended as a resource for research on the immune response to SARS-CoV-2. Findings and caveats that apply to the study as a whole: Clinical and demographic metadata were provided uncurated, with the amount varying by source and participant.

Looking up the germline V gene (reference sequence) yields CDR1 SGHNT and CDR2 YYREEE. The CDR3 has 16 amino acids, counting the end cysteine and phenylalanine. CDR3 DNA only is kept here, 48 bases in frame from base 1. Here V drops 2 bases and J drops 4 bases, and the junction holds 9 bases not matched to any gene. Worth noting for this clone: Its cognate antigen has yet to be identified. No qualities accompany the bases; no much larger clone lies one base away.

TCRbeta CDR3 regions were amplified from genomic DNA using the immunoSEQ Assay, a bias-controlled multiplex PCR. Per the original workflow: The number of nucleated cells in each sample was estimated by amplification of reference gene primers within the assay. To quantify the absolute abundance of each unique TCRbeta CDR3 rearrangement, sequence reads were collapsed and filtered. For each sample, productive Simpson clonality was calculated by taking the square root of Simpson's diversity index across productive rearrangements. As stored in TCRdb, this immuneACCESS dataset retains in-frame rearrangements with V and J assigned. A fraction of the clones does not appear; measured against another copy, unresolved V genes explain less than half of the discrepancy, and the remainder lacks a known reason. V and J calls and clone size are given by that table; D and trimming were obtained from the DNA. This sample comprises roughly 59,000 clones, approximately 80% of them detected only once. In total, the top ten clones hold roughly 10% of the sample.

The collaborating institutions used their own protocols to collect whole blood in K2EDTA tubes. For TCRbeta analysis, collaborator samples were shipped as frozen whole blood, as isolated PBMCs, or as DNA extracted from either sample type. Material: peripheral blood. The clonotype comes from a human donor in a cohort sampled during active COVID-19. The V and J segments used are TRBV5-4 and TRBJ2-3; the central 8 bases match TRBD1. The nucleotide sequence reads TGTGCCAGCAGCTTATTCGGGACAGGAACATCAGATACGCAGTATTTT. Translated, it reads CASSLFGTGTSDTQYF. With the portions outside the CDR3 filled from the reference TRBV5-4 and TRBJ2-3 genes, the complete variable region becomes ETGVTQSPTHLIKTRGQQVTLRCSSQSGHNTVSWYQQALGQGPQFIFQYYREEENGRGNFPPRFSGLQFPNYSSELNVNALELDDSALYLCASSLFGTGTSDTQYFGPGTRLTVL.